This T cell receptor (beta chain) was recorded in a study of Ad26.COV2.S vaccination and SARS-CoV-2 variants. The CDR3 sequence is 14 residues long. Trimming at V came to 4 bases and at J to 10 bases, leaving 9 bases not matched to a gene. Germline V lookup: CDR1 MNHNY, CDR2 SVGAGI (reference sequence). Generated by immunoSEQ multiplex PCR, the TCRdb table keeps only in-frame clones and is missing some. This table has about 440,000 clones, around 88% appearing once. Treatment reported: roughly 20 received Ad26.COV2.S at low or high dose, single or two shots; 5 received placebo; per-sample allocation not given. All samples were drawn on day 63, counting from the first vaccine or placebo injection.

This TCR was recovered from a person aged 18-60 years who received the Ad26.COV2.S COVID-19 vaccine or a placebo. The source material was peripheral blood, sampled in a trial of Ad26.COV2.S vaccine versus placebo. This chain connects TRBV6-6 to TRBJ2-1; 8 nucleotides match TRBD2. The CDR3 protein is CASSSLAGFGEQFF. The CDR3 DNA is TGTGCCAGCAGTTCCTTAGCGGGGTTCGGCGAGCAGTTCTTC.